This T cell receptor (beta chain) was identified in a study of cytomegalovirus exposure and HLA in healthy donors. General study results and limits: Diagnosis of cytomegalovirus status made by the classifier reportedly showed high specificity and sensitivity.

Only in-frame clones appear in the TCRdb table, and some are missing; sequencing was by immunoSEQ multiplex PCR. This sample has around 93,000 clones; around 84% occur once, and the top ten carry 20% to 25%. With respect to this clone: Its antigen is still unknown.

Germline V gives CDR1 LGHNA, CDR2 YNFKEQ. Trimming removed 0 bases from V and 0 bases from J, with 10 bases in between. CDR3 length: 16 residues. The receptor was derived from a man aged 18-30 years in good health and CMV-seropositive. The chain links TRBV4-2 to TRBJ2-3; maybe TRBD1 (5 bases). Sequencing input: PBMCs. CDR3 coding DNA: TGTGCCAGCAGCCAAGATTTATACAGGAGCACAGATACGCAGTATTTT. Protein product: CASSQDLYRSTDTQYF.